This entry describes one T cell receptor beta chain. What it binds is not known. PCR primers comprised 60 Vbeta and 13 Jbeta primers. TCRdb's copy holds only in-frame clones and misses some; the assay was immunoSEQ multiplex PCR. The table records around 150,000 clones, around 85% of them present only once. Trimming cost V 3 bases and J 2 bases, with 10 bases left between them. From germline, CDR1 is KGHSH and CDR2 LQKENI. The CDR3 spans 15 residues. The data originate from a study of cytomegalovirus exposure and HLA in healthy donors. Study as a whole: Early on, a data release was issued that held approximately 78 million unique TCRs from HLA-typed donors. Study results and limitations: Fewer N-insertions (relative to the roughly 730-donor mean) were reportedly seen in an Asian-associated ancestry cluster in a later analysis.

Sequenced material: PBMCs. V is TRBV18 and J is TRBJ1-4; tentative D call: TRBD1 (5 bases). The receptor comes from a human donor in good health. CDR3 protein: CASSPRTNTNEKLFF. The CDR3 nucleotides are TGTGCCAGCTCACCCAGGACAAACACTAATGAAAAACTGTTTTTT.